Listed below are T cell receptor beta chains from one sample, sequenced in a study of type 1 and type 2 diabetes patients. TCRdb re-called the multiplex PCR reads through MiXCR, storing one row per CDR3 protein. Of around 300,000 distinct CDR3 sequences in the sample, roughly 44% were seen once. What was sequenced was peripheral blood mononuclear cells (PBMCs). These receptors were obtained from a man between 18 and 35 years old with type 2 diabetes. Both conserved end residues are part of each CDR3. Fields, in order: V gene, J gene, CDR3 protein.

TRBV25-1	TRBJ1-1	CASSNGTGHTEAFF
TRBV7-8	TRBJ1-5	CASSPEQVQPQHF
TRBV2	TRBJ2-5	CASPKRGTGVFETQYF
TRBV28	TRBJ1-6	CATTTANSPLHF
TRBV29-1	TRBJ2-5	CSVVGGRLAEETQYF
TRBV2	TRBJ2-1	CASRAVGGMEQFF
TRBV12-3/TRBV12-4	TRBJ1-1	CASSGGDHGTEAFF
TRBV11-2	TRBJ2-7	CASSNRLAGRSYEQYF
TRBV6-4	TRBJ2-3	CAISESSLAGGGTQYF
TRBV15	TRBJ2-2	CATSRLGTSGSGELFF
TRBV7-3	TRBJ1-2	CASSLSGAVGYTF
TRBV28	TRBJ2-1	CASSSYSRSRGEQFF
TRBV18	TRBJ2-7	CASSPGGVYEQYF
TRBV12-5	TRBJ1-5	CASGLGGDQPQHF
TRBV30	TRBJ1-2	CAWSSYRTGADTNYGYTF
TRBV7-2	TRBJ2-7	CASSLVTSPGEQYF
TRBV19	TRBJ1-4	CASSWDSLNEKLFF
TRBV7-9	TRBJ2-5	CASSYHSTQETQYF
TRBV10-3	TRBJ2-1	CAISGWTSGDEQFF
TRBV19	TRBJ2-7	CASSISGQGEGYEQYF
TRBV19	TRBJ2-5	CASSIGGAGTQETQYF
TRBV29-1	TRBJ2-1	CSVESRQGGSYNEQFF
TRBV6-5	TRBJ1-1	CASSSGVGEAFF
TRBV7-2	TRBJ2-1	CASSLRENPPNEQFF